This T cell receptor beta chain was recorded in a study of cytotoxic CD8 clonotypes in ibrutinib-treated CLL. Investigators sought sequencing depths of between 1 in 200,000 and 1 in 1 million T cells. Sequencing was performed with immunoSEQ multiplex PCR; in TCRdb, only in-frame clones are kept and a portion is missing. The table lists 150,000 to 250,000 clones, over 60% of them singletons. CDR3 length equals 15 residues. Germline CDR1 reads SGDLS; CDR2 reads YYNGEE. J gave up 4 bases and V 2 bases, and 7 bases lay outside the gene matches. This TCR was recovered from a human donor with chronic lymphocytic leukemia. The chain links TRBV9 to TRBJ2-3; 7 bases are a match to TRBD2. The sequencing here drew on PBMCs, taken after 24 months of ibrutinib treatment. CDR3 amino acids: CASSVGGSSPDTQYF. DNA for the CDR3: TGTGCCAGCAGCGTGGGCGGGAGCTCGCCAGATACGCAGTATTTT.